This entry lists 12 T cell receptor beta chains sequenced from one sample in a study of blood T cell repertoires in COVID-19. Here immunoSEQ multiplex PCR was the method, and the copy in TCRdb shows in-frame clones only, minus some. Of about 68,000 clones listed, just under 80% are singletons. The sequenced sample consisted of peripheral blood. These TCRs come from a woman aged 55-69 years with acute or convalescent COVID-19.

The gene calls are TRBV27 and TRBJ2-3; D ambiguous. CDR1 is MNHEY, CDR2 SMNVEV, per germline (reference sequence). The CDR3 runs to 14 residues. The germline V and J ends were trimmed by 0 bases and 0 bases, with 4 bases remaining between them. As DNA, the CDR3 is TGTGCCAGCAGTTTATCGCAGAGCACAGATACGCAGTATTTT. Its protein is CASSLSQSTDTQYF.

V gene TRBV7-3 combines with J gene TRBJ1-1, with TRBD1 as a possible D gene (6 bases). CDR1 is SGHTA and CDR2 is FQGTGA in the germline V gene. The ends were cut back, 1 base at V and 7 bases at J, with 10 bases in the middle. The CDR3 sequence is 13 residues long. The CDR3 is CASSLNRADEAFF. CDR3 bases: TGTGCCAGCAGCTTAAACAGGGCGGATGAAGCTTTCTTT. The complete variable domain, with remaining parts taken from reference TRBV7-3 and TRBJ1-1, reads GAGVSQTPSNKVTEKGKYVELRCDPISGHTALYWYRQSLGQGPEFLIYFQGTGAADDSGLPNDRFFAVRPEGSVSTLKIQRTERGDSAVYLCASSLNRADEAFFGQGTRLTVV.

The chain couples TRBV4-2 to TRBJ2-3, with D tentatively TRBD2 (6 bases). V lost 0 bases, J lost 5 bases, and 12 bases lay in between. Germline CDR1 is LGHNA and CDR2 is YNFKEQ. This CDR3 spans 15 amino acids. The CDR3 here is CASSQDGRGGDTQYF. The CDR3 DNA follows: TGTGCCAGCAGCCAAGATGGGCGGGGAGGAGATACGCAGTATTTT.

The V and J genes are TRBV5-4 and TRBJ2-1; the D gene is possibly TRBD1 (5 bases). The CDR3 extends over 16 amino acids. Deletions cut 5 bases from V and 6 bases from J, with 21 bases between. From germline, CDR1 is SGHNT and CDR2 YYREEE (reference sequence). CDR3 loop: CASRPDFQGLSNEQFF. In DNA, the CDR3 is TGTGCCAGCAGGCCGGATTTTCAGGGTTTGAGCAATGAGCAGTTCTTC.

V gene TRBV6-6 combines with J gene TRBJ2-7; maybe TRBD1 (5 bases). Germline lookup yields CDR1 MNHNY and CDR2 SVGAGI (reference sequence). The V gene lost 0 bases and the J gene lost 4 bases, with 13 bases spanning the gap. The CDR3 has 15 residues. CDR3 sequence: CASSYSQGVEYEQYF. As DNA, the CDR3 is TGTGCCAGCAGTTACTCGCAAGGGGTTGAATACGAGCAGTACTTC.

This clone has only a few counts. The genes are TRBV7-9 and TRBJ2-3, with TRBD1 matching over 8 bases. J lost 2 bases, V lost 1 base, and 5 bases had no gene match. Germline CDR1 and CDR2: SEHNR and FQNEAQ (reference sequence). The CDR3 covers 16 residues. This CDR3 reads CASSLGDRPYTDTQYF. For the CDR3, the DNA is TGTGCCAGCAGCTTAGGGGACAGGCCCTACACAGATACGCAGTATTTT.

This clone was counted a few times. The rearrangement joins TRBV28 to TRBJ1-2; D unclear. Germline-derived CDR1 and CDR2 are MDHEN and SYDVKM. This CDR3 is 13 amino acids long. Deletions cut 5 bases from V and 4 bases from J, with 11 bases between. In nucleotides, the CDR3 is TGTGCCAGCAGTCGTCAAGCGAGCTATGGCTACACCTTC. Its protein product is CASSRQASYGYTF.

J is TRBJ1-2 and V is TRBV9; 11 bases are a match to TRBD1. This CDR3 has 15 residues. Germline values: CDR1 SGDLS, CDR2 YYNGEE. V dropped 5 bases and J dropped 5; count of bases not matched to a gene: 8. The CDR3 region has the DNA TGTGCCAGCAGGGAGGGGACAGGGGGATTGTATGGCTACACCTTC. This sequence encodes CASREGTGGLYGYTF.

The gene calls are TRBV6-5 and TRBJ1-1; maybe TRBD1 (6 bases). V lost 4 bases to trimming and J lost 8 bases, with 11 bases between them. Per germline, CDR1 MNHEY and CDR2 SVGAGI. The CDR3 has 12 residues. CDR3 in DNA: TGTGCCAGCAGTTCCGTGGACAGAGAAGCTTTCTTT. Its translation is CASSSVDREAFF.

The V gene is TRBV7-2, the J gene TRBJ2-6; no firm D call. Trimming cost V 6 bases and J 0 bases, with 3 bases left between them. The CDR3 totals 13 residues. Germline V gives CDR1 SGHTA, CDR2 FQGNSA. The CDR3 region is CASRLSGANVLTF. CDR3 coding DNA: TGTGCCAGCAGACTCTCTGGGGCCAACGTCCTGACTTTC.

DNA of the CDR3: TGTGCCAGCAGCTCGACAGGGCAAGAGACCCAGTACTTC. This codes for CASSSTGQETQYF. The chain employs TRBV5-4 and TRBJ2-5; 7 bases fit TRBD1. Germline V gives CDR1 SGHNT, CDR2 YYREEE (reference sequence). The junction had 1 base not matched to a gene; V was cut back by 3 bases and J by 2 bases. The CDR3 length is 13 residues. Full variable domain (outside the CDR3, taken from reference TRBV5-4 and TRBJ2-5): ETGVTQSPTHLIKTRGQQVTLRCSSQSGHNTVSWYQQALGQGPQFIFQYYREEENGRGNFPPRFSGLQFPNYSSELNVNALELDDSALYLCASSSTGQETQYFGPGTRLLVL.

This chain uses TRBV5-1 with TRBJ2-3; no clear D gene. Trimming removed 4 bases at V and 1 base at J, with 10 bases between. Germline-derived CDR1 and CDR2 are SGHRS and YFSETQ. This CDR3 spans 14 amino acids. CDR3 region: CASSLSYRTDTQYF. DNA for the CDR3: TGCGCCAGCAGCCTATCCTACCGCACAGATACGCAGTATTTT.